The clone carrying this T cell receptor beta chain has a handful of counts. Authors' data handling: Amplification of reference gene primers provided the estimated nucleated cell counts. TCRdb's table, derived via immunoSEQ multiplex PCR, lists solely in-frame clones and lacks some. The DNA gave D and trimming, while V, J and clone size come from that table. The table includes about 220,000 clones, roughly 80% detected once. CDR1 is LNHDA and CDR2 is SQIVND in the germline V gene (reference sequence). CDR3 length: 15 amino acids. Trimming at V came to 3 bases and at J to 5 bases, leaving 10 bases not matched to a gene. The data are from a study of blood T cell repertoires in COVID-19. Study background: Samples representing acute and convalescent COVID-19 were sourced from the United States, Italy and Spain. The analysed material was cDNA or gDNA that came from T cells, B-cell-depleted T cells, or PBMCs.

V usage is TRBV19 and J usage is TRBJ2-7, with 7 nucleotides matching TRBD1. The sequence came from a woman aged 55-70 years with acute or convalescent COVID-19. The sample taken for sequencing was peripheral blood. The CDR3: CASSIDRALKNEQYF. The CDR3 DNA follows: TGTGCCAGTAGTATCGACAGGGCGCTTAAGAACGAGCAGTACTTC.